This T cell receptor beta chain was captured in a study of CD8+ T cells in alopecia areata. Whole-study context: Those treated were given oral tofacitinib at 5 to 10 mg twice daily. Study-wide results and limits: Greater clonality was observed in lesional scalp samples, especially alopecia totalis/universalis, versus normal scalp. Sequence data from scalp samples additionally include resident alphabeta T cells of normal skin.

CDR1 MNHNS and CDR2 SASEGT come from the germline V gene. V shed 6 bases and J 1 base; nucleotides not matched to a gene: 5. CDR3 size: 15 residues. The authors extracted RNA and reverse transcribed it into cDNA as the sequencing template. The repertoire was sequenced with immunoSEQ multiplex PCR; TCRdb's copy has only in-frame clones and lacks some. The data contain approximately 150,000 clones, about nine tenths of them singletons. Individuals with alopecia areata gave both lesional scalp punch biopsies and peripheral blood for collection. Only a few counts were recorded for this clone. Antigen unknown. This specimen includes other DNA sequences encoding the same CDR3.

The sequence derives from a human donor with alopecia areata. The sample in question was CD8+ T cells sorted from blood, obtained at week 0. V is TRBV6-1 and J is TRBJ2-3; 9 bases align to TRBD2. DNA for the CDR3: TGTGCCAGCAGGGCGGGACTAGCAGGCACAGATACGCAGTATTTT. The encoded protein is CASRAGLAGTDTQYF.